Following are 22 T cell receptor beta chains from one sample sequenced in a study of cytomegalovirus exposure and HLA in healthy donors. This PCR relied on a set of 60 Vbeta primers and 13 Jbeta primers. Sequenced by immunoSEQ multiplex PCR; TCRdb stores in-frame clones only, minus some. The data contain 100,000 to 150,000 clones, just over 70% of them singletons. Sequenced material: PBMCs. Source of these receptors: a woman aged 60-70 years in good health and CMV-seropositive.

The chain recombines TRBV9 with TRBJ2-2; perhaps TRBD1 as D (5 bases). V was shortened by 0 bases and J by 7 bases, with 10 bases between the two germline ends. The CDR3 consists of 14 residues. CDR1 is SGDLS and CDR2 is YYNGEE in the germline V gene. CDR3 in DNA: TGTGCCAGCAGCGTAGAAGGGGTGGGCGGGGAGCTGTTTTTT. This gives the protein CASSVEGVGGELFF.

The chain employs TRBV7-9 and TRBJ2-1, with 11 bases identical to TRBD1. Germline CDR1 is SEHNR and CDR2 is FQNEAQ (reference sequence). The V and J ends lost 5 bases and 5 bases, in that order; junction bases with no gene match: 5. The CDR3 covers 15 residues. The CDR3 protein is CASSGGTGGNNEQFF. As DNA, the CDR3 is TGTGCCAGCAGCGGCGGGACAGGGGGTAACAATGAGCAGTTCTTC.

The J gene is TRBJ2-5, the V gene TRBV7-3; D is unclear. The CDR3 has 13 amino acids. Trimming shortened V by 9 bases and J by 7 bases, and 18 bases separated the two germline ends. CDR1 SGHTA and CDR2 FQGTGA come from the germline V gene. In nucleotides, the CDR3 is TGTGCCAGTAGCCTGCCCCCCCGGGTGACCCAGTACTTC. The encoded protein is CASSLPPRVTQYF. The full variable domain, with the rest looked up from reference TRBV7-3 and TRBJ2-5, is GAGVSQTPSNKVTEKGKYVELRCDPISGHTALYWYRQSLGQGPEFLIYFQGTGAADDSGLPNDRFFAVRPEGSVSTLKIQRTERGDSAVYLCASSLPPRVTQYFGPGTRLLVL.

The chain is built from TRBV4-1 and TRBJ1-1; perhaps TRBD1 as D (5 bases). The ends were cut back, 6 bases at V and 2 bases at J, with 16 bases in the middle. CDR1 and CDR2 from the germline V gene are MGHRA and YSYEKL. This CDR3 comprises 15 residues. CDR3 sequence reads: CASRAGGGFNTEAFF. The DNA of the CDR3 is TGCGCCAGCAGGGCCGGTGGGGGGTTCAACACTGAAGCTTTCTTT.

The CDR3 DNA reads TGTGCCAGTACCCCACGGGGGACTAACTATGGCTACACCTTC. This sequence encodes CASTPRGTNYGYTF. This rearrangement joins TRBV19 to TRBJ1-2, with a possible D match to TRBD1 (5 bases). The CDR3 consists of 14 residues. The germline gives CDR1 LNHDA, CDR2 SQIVND (reference sequence). The V end lost 7 bases, the J end lost 0 bases, and 12 bases lay between the germline ends.

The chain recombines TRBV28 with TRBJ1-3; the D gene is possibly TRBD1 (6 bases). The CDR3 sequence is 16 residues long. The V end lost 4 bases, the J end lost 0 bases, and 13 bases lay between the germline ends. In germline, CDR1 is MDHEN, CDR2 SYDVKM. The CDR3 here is CASSYDRSFSGNTIYF. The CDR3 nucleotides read TGTGCCAGCAGTTATGACAGGTCCTTCTCTGGAAACACCATATATTTT.

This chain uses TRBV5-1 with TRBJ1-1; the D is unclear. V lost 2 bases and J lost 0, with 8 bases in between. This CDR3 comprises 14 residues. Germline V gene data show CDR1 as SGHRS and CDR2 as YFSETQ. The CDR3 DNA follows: TGCGCCAGCAGCTTTCAGGTGATGAACACTGAAGCTTTCTTT. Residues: CASSFQVMNTEAFF.

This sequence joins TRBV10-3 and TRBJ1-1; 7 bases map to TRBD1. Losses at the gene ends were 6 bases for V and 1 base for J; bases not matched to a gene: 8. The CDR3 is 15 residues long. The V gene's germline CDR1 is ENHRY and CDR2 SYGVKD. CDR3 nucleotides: TGTGCCATCAGCGTCTCAGGACAGGAGAACACTGAAGCTTTCTTT. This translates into CAISVSGQENTEAFF.

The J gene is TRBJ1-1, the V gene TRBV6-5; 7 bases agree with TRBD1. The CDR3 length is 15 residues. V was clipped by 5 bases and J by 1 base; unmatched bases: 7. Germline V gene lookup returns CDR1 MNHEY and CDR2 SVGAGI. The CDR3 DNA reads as TGTGCCAGCAGTAACTACTGGACAGGGAACACTGAAGCTTTCTTT. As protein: CASSNYWTGNTEAFF.

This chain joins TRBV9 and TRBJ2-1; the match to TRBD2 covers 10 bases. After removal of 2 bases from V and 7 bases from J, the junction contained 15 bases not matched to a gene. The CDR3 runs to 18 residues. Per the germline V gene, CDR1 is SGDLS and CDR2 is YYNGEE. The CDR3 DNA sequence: TGTGCCAGCAGCGTTGGGTCAGAGCTAGCGGGGGCCTGGAATGAGCAGTTCTTC. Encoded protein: CASSVGSELAGAWNEQFF.

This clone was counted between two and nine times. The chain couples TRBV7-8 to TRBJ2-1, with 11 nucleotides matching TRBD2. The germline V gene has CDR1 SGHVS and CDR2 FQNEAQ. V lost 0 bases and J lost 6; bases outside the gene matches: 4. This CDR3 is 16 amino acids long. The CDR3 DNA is TGTGCCAGCAGCTTAGCGGGAGGGACTAGCGGCAATGAGCAGTTCTTC. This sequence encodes CASSLAGGTSGNEQFF.

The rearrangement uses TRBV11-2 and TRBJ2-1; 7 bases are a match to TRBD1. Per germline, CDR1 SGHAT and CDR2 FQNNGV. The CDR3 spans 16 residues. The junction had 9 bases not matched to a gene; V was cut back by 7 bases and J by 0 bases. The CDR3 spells CASTPRTGSSYNEQFF. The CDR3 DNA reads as TGTGCCAGCACCCCAAGGACAGGCAGCTCCTACAATGAGCAGTTCTTC.

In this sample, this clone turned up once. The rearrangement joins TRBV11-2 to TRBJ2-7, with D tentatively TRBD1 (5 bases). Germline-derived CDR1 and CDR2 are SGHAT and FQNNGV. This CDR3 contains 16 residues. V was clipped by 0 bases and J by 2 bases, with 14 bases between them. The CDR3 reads CASSLDGSGKPYEQYF. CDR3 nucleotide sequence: TGTGCCAGCAGCTTAGACGGGTCAGGGAAACCCTACGAGCAGTACTTC.

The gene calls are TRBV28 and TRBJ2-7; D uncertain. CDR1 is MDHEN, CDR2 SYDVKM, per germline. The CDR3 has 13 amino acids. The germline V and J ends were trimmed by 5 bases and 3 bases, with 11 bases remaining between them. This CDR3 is CASSLNAYYEQYF. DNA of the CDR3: TGTGCCAGCAGTCTGAATGCCTACTACGAGCAGTACTTC.

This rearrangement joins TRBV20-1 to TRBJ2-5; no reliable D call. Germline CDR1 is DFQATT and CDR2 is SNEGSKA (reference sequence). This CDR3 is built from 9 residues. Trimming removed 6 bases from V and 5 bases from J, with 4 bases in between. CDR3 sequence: CSAPETQYF. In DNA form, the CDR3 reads TGCAGTGCCCCGGAGACCCAGTACTTC.

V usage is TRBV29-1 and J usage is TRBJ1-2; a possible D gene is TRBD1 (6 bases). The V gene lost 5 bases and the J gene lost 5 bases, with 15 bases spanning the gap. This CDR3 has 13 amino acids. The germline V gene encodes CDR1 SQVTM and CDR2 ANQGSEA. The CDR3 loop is CSVSRDNQYGYTF. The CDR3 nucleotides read TGCAGCGTTTCCCGGGACAACCAATATGGCTACACCTTC.

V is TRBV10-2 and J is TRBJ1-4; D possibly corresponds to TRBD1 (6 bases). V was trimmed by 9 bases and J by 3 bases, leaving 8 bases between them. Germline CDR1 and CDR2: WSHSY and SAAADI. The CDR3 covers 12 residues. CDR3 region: CASRQANEKLFF. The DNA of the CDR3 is TGCGCCAGTAGACAGGCTAATGAAAAACTGTTTTTT.

The CDR3 sequence: CAISEPMGQGGTF. In DNA, the CDR3 is TGTGCCATCAGTGAGCCTATGGGACAGGGAGGTACCTTC. V and J are TRBV10-3 and TRBJ1-2, with 9 bases aligning to TRBD1. CDR1 is ENHRY, CDR2 SYGVKD, per germline. There are 13 residues in the CDR3. Trimming cost V 2 bases and J 14 bases; bases outside gene matches: 9.

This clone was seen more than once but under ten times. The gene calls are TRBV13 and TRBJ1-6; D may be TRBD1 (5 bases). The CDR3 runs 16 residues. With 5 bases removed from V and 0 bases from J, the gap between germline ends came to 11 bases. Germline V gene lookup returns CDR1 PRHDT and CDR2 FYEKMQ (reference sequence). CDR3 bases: TGTGCCAGCAGCCGACAGCAGAGCTCCTATAATTCACCCCTCCACTTT. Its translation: CASSRQQSSYNSPLHF.

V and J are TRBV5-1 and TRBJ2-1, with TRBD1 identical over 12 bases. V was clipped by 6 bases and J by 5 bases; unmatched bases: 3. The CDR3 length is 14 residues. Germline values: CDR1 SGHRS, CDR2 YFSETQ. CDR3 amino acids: CASTGQGAHNEQFF. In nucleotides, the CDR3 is TGCGCCAGCACGGGACAGGGGGCGCACAATGAGCAGTTCTTC.

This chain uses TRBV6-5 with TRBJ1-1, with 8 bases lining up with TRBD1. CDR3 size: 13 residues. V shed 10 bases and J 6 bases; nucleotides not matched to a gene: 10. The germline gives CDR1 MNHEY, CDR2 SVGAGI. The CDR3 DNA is TGTGCCACCCTTGAGGACAGGGCCGCTGAAGCTTTCTTT. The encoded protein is CATLEDRAAEAFF.

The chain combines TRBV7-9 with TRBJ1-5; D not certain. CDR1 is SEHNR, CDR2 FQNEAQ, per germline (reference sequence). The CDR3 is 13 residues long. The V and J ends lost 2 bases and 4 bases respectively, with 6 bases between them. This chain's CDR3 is CASSLTQNQPQHF. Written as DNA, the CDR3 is TGTGCCAGCAGCTTAACACAGAATCAGCCCCAGCATTTT. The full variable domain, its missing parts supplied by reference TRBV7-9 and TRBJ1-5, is DTGVSQNPRHKITKRGQNVTFRCDPISEHNRLYWYRQTLGQGPEFLTYFQNEAQLEKSRLLSDRFSAERPKGSFSTLEIQRTEQGDSAMYLCASSLTQNQPQHFGDGTRLSIL.